Below, one T cell receptor beta chain is given with its context. The antigen remains undetermined. This sample stems from a study of T cells in localized non-small cell lung cancer. Study-wide results and caveats: There were a median roughly 54 of the top 100 tumor clones appearing in adjacent lung. Higher adjacent-lung clonality was associated with shorter survival.

Germline CDR1 is PRHDT and CDR2 is FYEKMQ (reference sequence). This CDR3 region has 13 residues. V lost 1 base, J lost 2 bases, and 5 bases lay in between. Assay used: immunoSEQ multiplex PCR; TCRdb lists only in-frame clones, some missing. The sample yields about 59,000 clones, roughly nine tenths seen once. This chain connects TRBV13 to TRBJ1-2; no clear D. This TCR came from a man aged 40-75 years with stage I lung adenocarcinoma. Sequences were derived from peripheral blood, sampled before any cancer treatment. CDR3: CASSLEQNYGYTF. For the CDR3, the DNA is TGTGCCAGCAGCTTAGAACAGAACTATGGCTACACCTTC.